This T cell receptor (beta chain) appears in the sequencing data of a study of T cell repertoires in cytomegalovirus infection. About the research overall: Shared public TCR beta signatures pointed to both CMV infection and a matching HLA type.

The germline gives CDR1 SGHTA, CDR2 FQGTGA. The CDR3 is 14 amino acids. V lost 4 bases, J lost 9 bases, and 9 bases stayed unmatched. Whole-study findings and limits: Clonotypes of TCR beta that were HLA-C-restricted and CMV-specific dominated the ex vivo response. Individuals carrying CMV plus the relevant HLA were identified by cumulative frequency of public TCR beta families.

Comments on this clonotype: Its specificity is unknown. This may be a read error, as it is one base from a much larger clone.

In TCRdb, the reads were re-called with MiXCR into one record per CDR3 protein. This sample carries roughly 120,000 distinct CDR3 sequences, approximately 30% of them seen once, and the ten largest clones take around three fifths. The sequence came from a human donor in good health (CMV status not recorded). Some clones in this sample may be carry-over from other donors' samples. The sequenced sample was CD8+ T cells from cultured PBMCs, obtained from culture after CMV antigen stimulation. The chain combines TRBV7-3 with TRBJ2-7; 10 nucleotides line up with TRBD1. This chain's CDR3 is CASSSRTGGDGQYF. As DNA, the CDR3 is TGTGCCAGCAGCTCCCGGACAGGGGGAGACGGGCAGTACTTC.